The sequence of this T cell receptor (beta chain) was determined in a study of glioma-infiltrating T cells. Germline values: CDR1 MDHEN, CDR2 SYDVKM. V shed 1 base and J 10 bases; nucleotides not matched to a gene: 9. This CDR3 is 15 amino acids long. Amplification of TCR alpha and beta CDR3 regions from RNA used iRepertoire nested multiplex PCR. Each CDR3 protein gets one entry after TCRdb re-called the multiplex PCR reads with MiXCR. The sample yields some 190,000 distinct CDR3 sequences, approximately 30% seen once. This sequence was found in a human donor with low-grade glioma or glioblastoma, undergoing nonglioma brain surgery, or in good health (not recorded which). V and J are TRBV28 and TRBJ1-5, with 8 bases fitting TRBD1. Sequences were obtained from glioma tissue, nonneoplastic brain tissue, or PBMCs (not recorded which). In nucleotides, the CDR3 is TGTGCCAGCAGTTTATTCGGACAGGGCGACGGTCCCCAGCATTTT. Amino acids: CASSLFGQGDGPQHF.